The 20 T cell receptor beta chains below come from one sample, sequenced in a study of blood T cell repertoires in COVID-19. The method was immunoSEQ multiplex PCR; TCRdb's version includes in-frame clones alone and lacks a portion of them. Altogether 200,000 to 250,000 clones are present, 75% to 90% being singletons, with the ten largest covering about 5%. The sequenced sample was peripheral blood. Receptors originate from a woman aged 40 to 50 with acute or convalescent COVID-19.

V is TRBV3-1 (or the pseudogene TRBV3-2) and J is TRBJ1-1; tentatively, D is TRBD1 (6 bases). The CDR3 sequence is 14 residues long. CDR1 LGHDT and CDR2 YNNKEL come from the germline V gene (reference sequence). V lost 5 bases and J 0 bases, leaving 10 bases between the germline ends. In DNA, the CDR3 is TGTGCCAGCAGCTTTAGACAGGTGAACACTGAAGCTTTCTTT. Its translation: CASSFRQVNTEAFF.

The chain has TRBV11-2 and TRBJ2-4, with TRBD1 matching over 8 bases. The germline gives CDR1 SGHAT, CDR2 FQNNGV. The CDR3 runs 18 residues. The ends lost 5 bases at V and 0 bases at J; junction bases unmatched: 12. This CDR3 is CASSRRQGPTLAKNIQYF. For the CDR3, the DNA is TGTGCCAGCAGCCGGAGACAGGGGCCCACTCTAGCCAAAAACATTCAGTACTTC.

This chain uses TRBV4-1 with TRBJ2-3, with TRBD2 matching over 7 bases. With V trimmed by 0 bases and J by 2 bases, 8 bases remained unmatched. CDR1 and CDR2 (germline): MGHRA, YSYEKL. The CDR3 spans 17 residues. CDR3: CASSQELSGAYTDTQYF. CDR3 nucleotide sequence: TGCGCCAGCAGCCAAGAATTGAGCGGGGCGTACACAGATACGCAGTATTTT.

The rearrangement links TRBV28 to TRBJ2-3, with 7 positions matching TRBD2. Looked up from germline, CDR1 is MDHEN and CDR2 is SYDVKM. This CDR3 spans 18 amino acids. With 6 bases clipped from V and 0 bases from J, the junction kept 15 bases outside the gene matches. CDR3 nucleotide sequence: TGTGCCAGCAGCCCAATGTTAGGAGGAGCGGGGAGCACAGATACGCAGTATTTT. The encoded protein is CASSPMLGGAGSTDTQYF.

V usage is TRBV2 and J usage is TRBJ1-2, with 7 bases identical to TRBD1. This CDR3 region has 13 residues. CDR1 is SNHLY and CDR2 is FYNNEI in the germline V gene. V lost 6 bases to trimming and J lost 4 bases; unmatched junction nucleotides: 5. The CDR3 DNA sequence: TGTGCCAGCAGCCCAGGGGGGCTCTATGGCTACACCTTC. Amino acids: CASSPGGLYGYTF.

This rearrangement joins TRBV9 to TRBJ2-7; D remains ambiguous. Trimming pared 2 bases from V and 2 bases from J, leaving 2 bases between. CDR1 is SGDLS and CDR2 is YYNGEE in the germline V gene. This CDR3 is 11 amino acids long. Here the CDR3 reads CASSVTYEQYV. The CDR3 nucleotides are TGTGCCAGCAGCGTCACCTACGAGCAGTACGTC.

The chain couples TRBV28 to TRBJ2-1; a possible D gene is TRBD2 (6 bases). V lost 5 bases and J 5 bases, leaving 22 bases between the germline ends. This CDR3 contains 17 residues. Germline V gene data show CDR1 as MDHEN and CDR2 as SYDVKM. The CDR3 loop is CASSARILRPGDNEQFF. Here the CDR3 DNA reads TGTGCCAGCAGTGCTCGCATACTCCGCCCGGGGGACAATGAGCAGTTCTTC.

The DNA for the CDR3 is TGTGCCAGCAGGTTTGGGACAGGGATCAATCAGCCCCAGCATTTT. This translates into CASRFGTGINQPQHF. The chain has TRBV6-5 and TRBJ1-5, with 9 bases identical to TRBD1. V lost 6 bases and J lost 3; bases outside the gene matches: 6. Germline loops: CDR1 MNHEY, CDR2 SVGAGI. The CDR3 covers 15 residues.

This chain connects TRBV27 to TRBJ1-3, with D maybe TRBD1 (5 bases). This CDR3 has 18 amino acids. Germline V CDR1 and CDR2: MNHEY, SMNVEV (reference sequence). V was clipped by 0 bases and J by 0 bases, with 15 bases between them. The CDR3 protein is CASSLSISQARSGNTIYF. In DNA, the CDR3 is TGTGCCAGCAGTTTATCTATTTCACAGGCTCGCTCTGGAAACACCATATATTTT.

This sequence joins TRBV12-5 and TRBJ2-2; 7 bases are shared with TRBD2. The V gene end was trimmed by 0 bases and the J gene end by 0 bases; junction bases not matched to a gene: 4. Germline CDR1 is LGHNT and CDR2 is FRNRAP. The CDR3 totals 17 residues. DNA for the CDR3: TGTGCTAGTGGTTTGGTAGTAGGGAGGGCGAACACCGGGGAGCTGTTTTTT. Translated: CASGLVVGRANTGELFF.

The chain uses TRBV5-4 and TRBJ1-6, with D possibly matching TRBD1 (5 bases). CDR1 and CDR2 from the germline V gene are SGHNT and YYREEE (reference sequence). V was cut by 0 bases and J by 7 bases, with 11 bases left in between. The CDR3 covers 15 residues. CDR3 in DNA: TGTGCCAGCAGCTTGGCCGGGGGGAAGAATTCACCCCTCCACTTT. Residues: CASSLAGGKNSPLHF.

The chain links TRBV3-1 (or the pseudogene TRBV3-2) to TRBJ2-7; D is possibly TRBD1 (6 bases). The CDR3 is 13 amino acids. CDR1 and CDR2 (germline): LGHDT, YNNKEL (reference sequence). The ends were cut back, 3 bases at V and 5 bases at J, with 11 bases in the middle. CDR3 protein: CASSHLQGDEQYV. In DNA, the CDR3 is TGTGCCAGCAGCCATCTACAGGGCGACGAGCAGTACGTC.

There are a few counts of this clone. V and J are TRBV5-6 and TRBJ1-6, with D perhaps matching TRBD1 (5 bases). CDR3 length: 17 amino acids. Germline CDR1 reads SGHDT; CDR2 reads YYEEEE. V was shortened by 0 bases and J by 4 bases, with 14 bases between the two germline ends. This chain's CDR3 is CASSLEGVGIYNSPLHF. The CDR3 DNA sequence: TGTGCCAGCAGCTTGGAAGGGGTGGGAATATATAATTCACCCCTCCACTTT.

The CDR3 bases are TGTGCCAGCAGAGGGACATTTGCTGGAAACACCATATATTTT. Its translation: CASRGTFAGNTIYF. V and J are TRBV11-2 and TRBJ1-3, with a tentative D call TRBD1 (6 bases). With 6 bases removed from V and 2 bases from J, the gap between germline ends came to 11 bases. This CDR3 comprises 14 residues. The germline V gene encodes CDR1 SGHAT and CDR2 FQNNGV. The whole variable domain, filled in from reference TRBV11-2 and TRBJ1-3, reads EAGVAQSPRYKIIEKRQSVAFWCNPISGHATLYWYQQILGQGPKLLIQFQNNGVVDDSQLPKDRFSAERLKGVDSTLKIQPAKLEDSAVYLCASRGTFAGNTIYFGEGSWLTVV.

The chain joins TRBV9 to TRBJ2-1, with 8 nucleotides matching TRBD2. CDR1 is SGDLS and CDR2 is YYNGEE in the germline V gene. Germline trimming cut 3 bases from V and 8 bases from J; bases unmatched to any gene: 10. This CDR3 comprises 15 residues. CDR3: CASSEGLAIFYEQFF. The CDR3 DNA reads TGTGCCAGCAGCGAAGGACTAGCTATTTTTTATGAGCAGTTCTTC.

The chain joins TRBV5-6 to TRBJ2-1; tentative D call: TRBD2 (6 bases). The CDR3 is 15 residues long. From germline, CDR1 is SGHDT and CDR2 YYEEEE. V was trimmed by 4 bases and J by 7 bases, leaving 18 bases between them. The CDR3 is CASSITIGTGNEQFF. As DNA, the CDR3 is TGTGCCAGCAGCATCACTATCGGGACTGGGAATGAGCAGTTCTTC.

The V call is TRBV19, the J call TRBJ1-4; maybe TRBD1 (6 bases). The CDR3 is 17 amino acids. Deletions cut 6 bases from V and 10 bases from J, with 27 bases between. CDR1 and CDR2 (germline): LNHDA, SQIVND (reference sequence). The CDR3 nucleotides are TGTGCCAGTAGCCGCCAACTGGACAGCGGACTAGGTGGAAAACTGTTTTTT. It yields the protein CASSRQLDSGLGGKLFF.

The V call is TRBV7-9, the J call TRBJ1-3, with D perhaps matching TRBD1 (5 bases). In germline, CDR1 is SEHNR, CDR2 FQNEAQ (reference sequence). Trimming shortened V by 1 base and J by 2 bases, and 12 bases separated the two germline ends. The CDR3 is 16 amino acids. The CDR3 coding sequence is TGTGCCAGCAGCTTAGTGGAGGGGCTCGCTGGAAACACCATATATTTT. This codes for CASSLVEGLAGNTIYF.

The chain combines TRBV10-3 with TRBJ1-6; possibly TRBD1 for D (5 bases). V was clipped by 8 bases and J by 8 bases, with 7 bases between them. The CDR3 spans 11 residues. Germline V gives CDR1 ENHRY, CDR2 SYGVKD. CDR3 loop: CAIGGDSPLHF. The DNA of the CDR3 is TGTGCCATCGGGGGGGATTCACCCCTCCACTTT.

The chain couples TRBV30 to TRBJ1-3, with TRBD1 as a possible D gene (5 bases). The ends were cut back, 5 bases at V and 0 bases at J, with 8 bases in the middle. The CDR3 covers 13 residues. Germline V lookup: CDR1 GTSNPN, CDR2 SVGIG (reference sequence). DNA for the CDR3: TGTGCCTGGGGGGGGTACTCTGGAAACACCATATATTTT. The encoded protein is CAWGGYSGNTIYF.